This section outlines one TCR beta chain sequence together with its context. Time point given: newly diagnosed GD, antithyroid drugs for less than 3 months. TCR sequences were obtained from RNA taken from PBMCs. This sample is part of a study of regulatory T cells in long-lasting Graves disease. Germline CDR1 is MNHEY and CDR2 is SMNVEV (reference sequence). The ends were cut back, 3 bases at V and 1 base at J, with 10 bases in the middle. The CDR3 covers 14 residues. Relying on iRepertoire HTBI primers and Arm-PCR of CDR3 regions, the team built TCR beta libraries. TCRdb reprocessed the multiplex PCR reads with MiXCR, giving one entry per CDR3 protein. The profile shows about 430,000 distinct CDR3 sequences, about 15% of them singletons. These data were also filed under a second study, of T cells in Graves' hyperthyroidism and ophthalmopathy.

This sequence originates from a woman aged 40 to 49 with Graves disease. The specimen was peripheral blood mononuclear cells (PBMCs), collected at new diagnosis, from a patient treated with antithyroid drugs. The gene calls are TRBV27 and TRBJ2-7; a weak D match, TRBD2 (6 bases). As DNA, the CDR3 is TGTGCCAGCAGTTTCAACGCGGGGTCCTACGAGCAGTACTTC. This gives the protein CASSFNAGSYEQYF.